This T cell receptor (beta chain) was recovered during a study of shared clonotypes between healthy human individuals. At the level of the study: Each donor had three CD4 naive, three CD4 memory, two CD8 naive and one CD8 memory plate.

Points from the study as a whole: Naive CD4 clonotypes were shared across a few donors at about 5.2%. Larger richness was generally estimated for naive than memory subsets.

Remarks on this clone: Its antigen remains unidentified. The same CDR3 arises from other DNA sequences in this sample as well.

Across several immunoSEQ plates, the genomic DNA of each subset was split evenly. Measured with immunoSEQ multiplex PCR; TCRdb has only the in-frame clones, and not every one. The sample lists 2 million to 2.5 million clones, approximately 94% seen once, with roughly 0.13% in the top ten. CDR1 is SGHRS and CDR2 is YFSETQ in the germline V gene. The V and J ends lost 0 bases and 1 base respectively, with 2 bases between them. CDR3 length: 13 residues. This TCR was recovered from a man in his late teens or twenties in good health. The J gene is TRBJ2-1, the V gene TRBV5-1; no reliable D call. Sequences were obtained from naive CD4+ T cells sorted from blood. Subset indicated: CD45RA+ positively selected. CDR3 sequence (DNA): TGCGCCAGCAGCTTGGAGTCCTACAATGAGCAGTTCTTC. The encoded protein is CASSLESYNEQFF.